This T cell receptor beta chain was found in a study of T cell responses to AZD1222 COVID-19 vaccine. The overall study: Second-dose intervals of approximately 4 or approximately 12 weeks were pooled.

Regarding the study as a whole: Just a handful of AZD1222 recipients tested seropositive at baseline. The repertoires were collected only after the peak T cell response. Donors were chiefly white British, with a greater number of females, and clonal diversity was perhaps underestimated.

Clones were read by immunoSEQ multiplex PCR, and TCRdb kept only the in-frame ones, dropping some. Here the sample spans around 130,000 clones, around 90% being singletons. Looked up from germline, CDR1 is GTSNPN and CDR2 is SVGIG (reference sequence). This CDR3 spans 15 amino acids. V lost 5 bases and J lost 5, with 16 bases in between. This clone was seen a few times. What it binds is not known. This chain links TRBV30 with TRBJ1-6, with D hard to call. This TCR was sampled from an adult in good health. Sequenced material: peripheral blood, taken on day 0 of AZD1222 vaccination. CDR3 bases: TGTGCCTGGTCCGGGAGTTTCGGGGATAATTCACCCCTCCACTTT. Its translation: CAWSGSFGDNSPLHF.